The sample holds one count of the clone carrying this T cell receptor (beta chain). Antigen: not known. The entry originates in a study of CD8+ T cells in alopecia areata. The study, taken as a whole, reports: More clonal than normal scalp was lesional scalp, particularly alopecia totalis/universalis.

Noted treatment: oral pan-JAK inhibitor, 5-10 mg twice daily. Extraction of RNA preceded its reverse transcription into cDNA, which served as the sequencing template. Sequencing was performed with immunoSEQ multiplex PCR; in TCRdb, only in-frame clones are kept and a portion is missing. The sample carries approximately 140,000 clones, about 86% recorded once. The input for sequencing was CD8+ T cells sorted from blood, taken at week 4, from a patient treated with tofacitinib. This clonotype was sampled from a human donor with alopecia areata.

CDR3 in amino acids: CASSPQGGQGIRYNEQFF. In DNA form, the CDR3 reads TGCGCCAGCAGTCCTCAAGGGGGACAGGGCATCCGCTACAATGAGCAGTTCTTC. The genes are TRBV23-1 and TRBJ2-1; 9 bases line up with TRBD1. Being an ORF, TRBV23-1 has a function that is uncertain. This CDR3 is 18 amino acids long. V trimming: 4 bases; J trimming: 3 bases; junction bases outside the gene matches: 13.